The 9 T cell receptor beta chains given below trace back to one sample, sequenced in a study of T cells expressing NK-cell markers. Using the 5' RACE reads, TCRdb records one entry per CDR3 protein without DNA. Recorded for this sample: about 540,000 distinct CDR3 sequences. Sequenced sample: blood T cells: a sorted CD56 or NKG2C T cell subset, CD4+ or CD8+ T cells, or bulk PBMC T cells (not recorded which). The receptors here all came from a man between 18 and 29 years old in good health.

The chain has TRBV28 and TRBJ2-1; the TCRdb call, TRBD1, lacks DNA for checking. The germline gives CDR1 MDHEN, CDR2 SYDVKM. This CDR3 region has 13 residues. The chain's CDR3 is CASSLFRGNEQFF.

J is TRBJ2-1 and V is TRBV20-1. Germline V gene lookup returns CDR1 DFQATT and CDR2 SNEGSKA (reference sequence). CDR3 length: 14 amino acids. The CDR3 sequence is CSAAAKTSYNEQFF.

The rearrangement uses TRBV20-1 and TRBJ2-1. CDR1 is DFQATT, CDR2 SNEGSKA, per germline (reference sequence). The CDR3 totals 12 residues. The CDR3 sequence is CSAKDPSNEQFF.

V gene TRBV27 combines with J gene TRBJ2-7; without DNA, the TCRdb call of TRBD1 cannot be checked. Germline-derived CDR1 and CDR2 are MNHEY and SMNVEV (reference sequence). The CDR3 is made up of 14 amino acids. The CDR3 sequence: CASSHDRARREQYF.

The CDR3 protein is CASTYEPGLEAFF. V usage is TRBV7-6 and J usage is TRBJ1-1. The V gene's germline CDR1 is SGHVS and CDR2 FNYEAQ. The CDR3 has 13 residues.

The J gene is TRBJ2-1, the V gene TRBV9. CDR1 is SGDLS and CDR2 is YYNGEE in the germline V gene. This CDR3 spans 14 amino acids. CDR3 in amino acids: CASSARLEPNEQFF. Together with reference TRBV9 and TRBJ2-1, the CDR3 gives the full variable domain: DSGVTQTPKHLITATGQRVTLRCSPRSGDLSVYWYQQSLDQGLQFLIQYYNGEERAKGNILERFSAQQFPDLHSELNLSSLELGDSALYFCASSARLEPNEQFFGPGTRLTVL.

J is TRBJ1-4 and V is TRBV12-3 or TRBV12-4; absent DNA, TCRdb's TRBD1 call cannot be checked. This CDR3 has 14 residues. The CDR3 here is CASKYGQGYEKLFF.

This CDR3 reads CASQGDRETQYF. This chain links TRBV6-1 with TRBJ2-5. The CDR3 is 12 residues long. CDR1 MNHNS and CDR2 SASEGT come from the germline V gene.

This CDR3 is CASSQDQGLAVPISYEQYF. This chain links TRBV4-1 with TRBJ2-7; as DNA is missing, the TRBD2 call by TCRdb cannot be tested. This CDR3 is 19 amino acids long. The germline CDR1 and CDR2 sequences are MGHRA and YSYEKL.